This T cell receptor beta chain was captured by sequencing in a study of monozygotic twins with inflammatory bowel disease. With regard to this clonotype: The antigen remains unidentified.

Whole-study results and caveats: Compared with healthy twins, IBD patients shared fewer clonotypes with others, especially with disease activity. The data gave no support to a single strong IBD-associated signal or clonotype.

Blood was drawn once per donor, and each sample measured about 2.3 ml. This CDR3 region has 13 residues. CDR1 KGHSH and CDR2 LQKENI come from the germline V gene. TCRdb reprocessed the 5' RACE reads; each CDR3 protein has one entry and no DNA is given. Here the sample table reports about 43,000 distinct CDR3 sequences. The sequence came from a human donor with ulcerative colitis or Crohn's disease, or a healthy co-twin of an affected twin (not recorded which). Sequencing was done on a sample of blood. The V gene is TRBV18, the J gene TRBJ2-3; TCRdb designates TRBD1, a call that cannot be tested without DNA. The CDR3 sequence: CASSPDRSDTQYF.